These 32 T cell receptor beta chains originate from one sample sequenced in a study of identical twins. TCRdb independently ran MiXCR on the 5' RACE reads; one entry per CDR3 protein. This table has approximately 500,000 distinct CDR3 sequences, roughly 15% appearing once. These data were also filed under a second study, of yellow fever vaccine responses in identical twins.

The sample comprised CD4+ T cells sorted from blood. All receptors derive from a woman between 18 and 29 years old in good health.

This clonotype was counted only a few times. The rearrangement joins TRBV28 to TRBJ2-3, with D perhaps TRBD1 or TRBD2 (5 bases each). Germline CDR1 MDHEN, CDR2 SYDVKM. This CDR3 region has 16 residues. V was clipped by 3 bases and J by 1 base, with 14 bases between them. The CDR3 DNA sequence: TGTGCCAGCAGTTTTTCCGGGGCCCCAGGCACAGATACGCAGTATTTT. Amino acids: CASSFSGAPGTDTQYF.

The chain has TRBV10-3 and TRBJ2-4; 11 bases are a match to TRBD2. With 2 bases clipped from V and 4 bases from J, the junction kept 10 bases outside the gene matches. Germline CDR1 ENHRY, CDR2 SYGVKD. This CDR3 spans 18 amino acids. DNA of the CDR3: TGTGCCATCAGTGAGGGCCCACCGGGACTAGCGGAAAAAAACATTCAGTACTTC. Translating it yields CAISEGPPGLAEKNIQYF.

A few counts support this clonotype. The gene calls are TRBV28 and TRBJ2-7, with D perhaps TRBD1 (5 bases). The germline V gene has CDR1 MDHEN and CDR2 SYDVKM. With 3 bases removed from V and 4 bases from J, the gap between germline ends came to 16 bases. The CDR3 contains 15 residues. CDR3 in amino acids: CASSFFGHTKYEQYV. CDR3 in DNA: TGTGCCAGCAGTTTTTTTGGACATACTAAATACGAGCAGTACGTC.

This clonotype was counted at least ten times. This sequence joins TRBV20-1 and TRBJ2-1; TRBD1 might be the D (6 bases). The germline V gene has CDR1 DFQATT and CDR2 SNEGSKA (reference sequence). Trimming took off 5 bases at V and 6 bases at J, with 20 bases between the two ends. The CDR3 is 15 amino acids. The CDR3 region is CSASTGTPTVNEQFF. CDR3 nucleotide sequence: TGCAGTGCTTCGACCGGGACACCGACGGTCAATGAGCAGTTCTTC.

This clonotype was seen more than once but under ten times. The chain combines TRBV3-1 with TRBJ1-2; D perhaps matches TRBD1 (5 bases). V lost 0 bases, J lost 8 bases, and 10 bases lay in between. This CDR3 contains 13 residues. CDR1 LGHDT and CDR2 YNNKEL come from the germline V gene (reference sequence). The DNA of the CDR3 is TGTGCCAGCAGCCAAGAATTCAGGGAGGGCTACACCTTC. Its translation: CASSQEFREGYTF. Drawing the rest from reference TRBV3-1 and TRBJ1-2, the complete variable domain is DTAVSQTPKYLVTQMGNDKSIKCEQNLGHDTMYWYKQDSKKFLKIMFSYNNKELIINETVPNRFSPKSPDKAHLNLHINSLELGDSAVYFCASSQEFREGYTFGSGTRLTVV.

This chain joins TRBV28 and TRBJ1-5; possibly TRBD1 for D (6 bases). V was shortened by 2 bases and J by 0 bases, with 8 bases between the two germline ends. Germline assignment: CDR1 MDHEN and CDR2 SYDVKM. This CDR3 has 15 amino acids. In nucleotides, the CDR3 is TGTGCCAGCAGTTTAGGACAGATTAGCAATCAGCCCCAGCATTTT. This sequence encodes CASSLGQISNQPQHF.

This chain links TRBV9 with TRBJ1-1; D not resolved. The CDR3 is 12 amino acids. Germline V gene sequence: CDR1 SGDLS, CDR2 YYNGEE. The V end was cut by 4 bases, the J end by 8 bases, with 12 bases between. The CDR3 sequence: CASSPQTGEAFF. The CDR3 region has the DNA TGTGCCAGCAGCCCTCAGACCGGGGAAGCTTTCTTT.

This clonotype has a handful of counts. This chain connects TRBV29-1 to TRBJ2-7; 7 bases align to TRBD1. This CDR3 comprises 13 residues. Losses at the gene ends were 6 bases for V and 4 bases for J; bases not matched to a gene: 9. CDR1 and CDR2 from the germline V gene are SQVTM and ANQGSEA. The CDR3 spells CSVSPGGRYEQYF. CDR3 DNA: TGCAGCGTCTCCCCAGGGGGAAGGTACGAGCAGTACTTC.

The chain combines TRBV6-1 with TRBJ1-6; D call uncertain. The V end lost 3 bases, the J end lost 0 bases, and 12 bases lay between the germline ends. The CDR3 is 17 residues long. Germline V gene data show CDR1 as MNHNS and CDR2 as SASEGT. In DNA, the CDR3 is TGTGCCAGCAGTGAGGGCACCAGGAGCTCCTATAATTCACCCCTCCACTTT. Its translation is CASSEGTRSSYNSPLHF.

This clonotype appeared a few times. CDR3 region: CSADIMNTEAFF. The CDR3 bases are TGCAGCGCCGACATCATGAACACTGAAGCTTTCTTT. The V and J genes are TRBV29-1 and TRBJ1-1, with D hard to call. The CDR3 is 12 residues long. Germline CDR1 reads SQVTM; CDR2 reads ANQGSEA. Trimming took 7 bases from V and 0 from J, leaving 9 bases between them.

This clonotype was seen at least ten times. The chain is built from TRBV24-1 and TRBJ1-2; no clear D. Trimming left V 2 bases short and J 3 bases short, with 0 bases between. In germline, CDR1 is KGHDR, CDR2 SFDVKD. The CDR3 runs to 11 residues. CDR3 coding DNA: TGTGCCACCAGTGATTACTATGGCTACACCTTC. Translation gives CATSDYYGYTF.

The V gene is TRBV15, the J gene TRBJ2-1; no definite D call. Deletions cut 5 bases from V and 0 bases from J, with 8 bases between. Germline V lookup: CDR1 LNHNV, CDR2 YYDKDF (reference sequence). The CDR3 is 14 amino acids. The CDR3 protein is CATSADFSYNEQFF. The CDR3 region has the DNA TGTGCCACCAGCGCAGACTTCTCCTACAATGAGCAGTTCTTC.

This clonotype was counted only a few times. CDR3 coding DNA: TGTGCCAGCAGCTTCGTGGGGACTAGCGGGAACTTGCAGACCCAGTACTTC. Its protein is CASSFVGTSGNLQTQYF. V and J are TRBV7-9 and TRBJ2-5; 13 nucleotides agree with TRBD2. Germline assignment: CDR1 SEHNR and CDR2 FQNEAQ (reference sequence). The CDR3 runs to 17 residues. The V segment lost 3 bases and the J segment 6 bases; nucleotides outside the gene matches: 10.

The rearrangement uses TRBV7-2 and TRBJ2-2; 8 positions match TRBD2. CDR3 size: 16 residues. In germline, CDR1 is SGHTA, CDR2 FQGNSA. Germline trimming cut 5 bases from V and 5 bases from J; bases unmatched to any gene: 10. In DNA, the CDR3 is TGTGCCAGCAGCCCTAGTGGGTTAGCGGGGACCGGGGAGCTGTTTTTT. It translates to CASSPSGLAGTGELFF. The full variable domain, its missing parts supplied by reference TRBV7-2 and TRBJ2-2, is GAGVSQSPSNKVTEKGKDVELRCDPISGHTALYWYRQSLGQGLEFLIYFQGNSAPDKSGLPSDRFSAERTGGSVSTLTIQRTQQEDSAVYLCASSPSGLAGTGELFFGEGSRLTVL.

This clonotype came up a few times. The chain uses TRBV10-3 and TRBJ1-1; 9 positions match TRBD1. In germline, CDR1 is ENHRY, CDR2 SYGVKD. V lost 9 bases to trimming and J lost 1 base; unmatched junction nucleotides: 3. This CDR3 region has 13 residues. CDR3 nucleotide sequence: TGTGCCATTACGACAGGGGGGAACACTGAAGCTTTCTTT. It codes for CAITTGGNTEAFF.

This clonotype was seen only a few times. The chain has TRBV4-2 and TRBJ2-3, with D maybe TRBD2 (6 bases). The CDR3 extends over 14 amino acids. Between the trimmed V and J ends, which lost 4 bases and 3 bases, there was a span of 11 bases. Looked up from germline, CDR1 is LGHNA and CDR2 is YNFKEQ. The CDR3 region is CASSPKEGTDTQYF. CDR3 sequence (DNA): TGTGCCAGCAGCCCCAAGGAGGGTACAGATACGCAGTATTTT.

There are a few counts of this clonotype. V gene TRBV25-1 combines with J gene TRBJ2-3, with D unresolved. The CDR3 is 16 residues long. Germline CDR1 and CDR2: MGHDK and SYGVNS. Trimming took 2 bases from V and 0 from J, leaving 12 bases between them. The CDR3 bases are TGTGCCAGCAGTGAACTTAGATTATCTAGCACAGATACGCAGTATTTT. Translating it yields CASSELRLSSTDTQYF.

The chain recombines TRBV28 with TRBJ1-6; TRBD1 is a possible D gene (6 bases). The germline CDR1 and CDR2 sequences are MDHEN and SYDVKM. This CDR3 contains 14 residues. Trimming pared 8 bases from V and 7 bases from J, leaving 15 bases between. The DNA of the CDR3 is TGTGCCAGCGTCATCGGGGGGCCAAATTCACCCCTCCACTTT. Translation gives CASVIGGPNSPLHF.

A few counts support this clonotype. V usage is TRBV28 and J usage is TRBJ2-6; the D is unclear. Between the trimmed V and J ends, which lost 8 bases and 0 bases, there was a span of 14 bases. The CDR3 consists of 16 residues. Germline CDR1 and CDR2: MDHEN and SYDVKM. In nucleotides, the CDR3 is TGTGCCAGCTCCGGGTGGCAGATCTCTGGGGCCAACGTCCTGACTTTC. Protein: CASSGWQISGANVLTF.

The J gene is TRBJ2-3, the V gene TRBV28; D remains unclear. The length of the CDR3 is 16 residues. Trimming cost V 8 bases and J 5 bases, with 23 bases left between them. Germline CDR1 and CDR2: MDHEN and SYDVKM. This CDR3 is CASAAFRLAERDTQYF. Written as DNA, the CDR3 is TGTGCCAGCGCCGCCTTCAGATTAGCTGAACGAGATACGCAGTATTTT.

The chain has TRBV19 and TRBJ1-2; no clear D. Germline V lookup: CDR1 LNHDA, CDR2 SQIVND (reference sequence). The CDR3 sequence is 13 residues long. Trimming removed 1 base from V and 8 bases from J, with 11 bases in between. CDR3 amino acids: CASSIVAGGGYTF. CDR3 DNA sequence: TGTGCCAGTAGTATAGTCGCAGGCGGAGGCTACACCTTC.

The chain links TRBV29-1 to TRBJ2-3, with 9 nucleotides matching TRBD2. With 8 bases clipped from V and 4 bases from J, the junction kept 13 bases outside the gene matches. Germline V CDR1 and CDR2: SQVTM, ANQGSEA. This CDR3 comprises 15 residues. The CDR3 reads CSTTQGSGRSDTQYF. The CDR3 nucleotides are TGCAGCACCACCCAGGGGAGCGGGAGGTCAGATACGCAGTATTTT.

The chain carries TRBV10-3 and TRBJ2-1; 8 bases are shared with TRBD2. This CDR3 is built from 14 residues. Germline lookup yields CDR1 ENHRY and CDR2 SYGVKD. With V trimmed by 4 bases and J by 4 bases, 3 bases remained unmatched. CDR3 coding DNA: TGTGCCATCAGTGCCGGGAGGGCGTACAATGAGCAGTTCTTC. This encodes CAISAGRAYNEQFF.

This clonotype was seen only a few times. The rearrangement uses TRBV4-1 and TRBJ1-5; TRBD1 is a possible D gene (6 bases). Deletions cut 4 bases from V and 3 bases from J, with 13 bases between. The CDR3 has 15 amino acids. Germline CDR1 and CDR2: MGHRA and YSYEKL. CDR3 in DNA: TGCGCCAGCAGCCCGGAGGGGGGGTTCAATCAGCCCCAGCATTTT. It yields the protein CASSPEGGFNQPQHF.

This chain connects TRBV4-1 to TRBJ2-2; 7 nucleotides match TRBD1. CDR1 and CDR2 (germline): MGHRA, YSYEKL. This CDR3 has 16 amino acids. V shed 4 bases, J shed 5 bases, and the junction held 10 bases outside the gene matches. CDR3 amino acids: CASSRTSATGTGELFF. The CDR3, as DNA: TGCGCCAGCAGCCGAACCTCCGCGACAGGGACCGGGGAGCTGTTTTTT.

This chain links TRBV4-3 with TRBJ1-5; tentatively, D is TRBD1 (6 bases). Germline V gene sequence: CDR1 LGHNA, CDR2 YSLEER. This CDR3 has 16 amino acids. The V gene lost 1 base and the J gene lost 0 bases, with 10 bases spanning the gap. The CDR3 here is CASSQVGGNSNQPQHF. DNA of the CDR3: TGCGCCAGCAGCCAAGTAGGGGGGAATAGCAATCAGCCCCAGCATTTT.

The CDR3 DNA sequence: TGTGCCAGCAGTTTACAGGGTAGCGGGGGGGTTCGAGAGCAGTTCTTC. Amino acid sequence: CASSLQGSGGVREQFF. V is TRBV28 and J is TRBJ2-1; 11 bases are shared with TRBD2. The CDR3 totals 16 residues. V was pared by 2 bases and J by 10 bases, with 10 bases of the junction left unmatched. Germline V lookup: CDR1 MDHEN, CDR2 SYDVKM. Full variable domain (outside the CDR3, taken from reference TRBV28 and TRBJ2-1): DVKVTQSSRYLVKRTGEKVFLECVQDMDHENMFWYRQDPGLGLRLIYFSYDVKMKEKGDIPEGYSVSREKKERFSLILESASTNQTSMYLCASSLQGSGGVREQFFGPGTRLTVL.

This clonotype came up a few times. The rearrangement uses TRBV14 and TRBJ2-3, with unresolved D. Germline CDR1 and CDR2: SGHDN and FVKESK. The V and J ends lost 4 bases and 4 bases respectively, with 15 bases between them. CDR3 length equals 15 residues. CDR3 protein: CASSRRRLVSDTQYF. DNA for the CDR3: TGTGCCAGCAGCCGAAGACGTTTAGTCTCAGATACGCAGTATTTT.

This clonotype was counted between two and nine times. The CDR3 spells CATSRTPGQGAPDYYNEQFF. DNA for the CDR3: TGTGCCACCAGCAGAACACCGGGACAGGGGGCCCCCGATTACTACAATGAGCAGTTCTTC. The chain combines TRBV15 with TRBJ2-1; 12 bases line up with TRBD1. V lost 2 bases, J lost 3 bases, and 14 bases stayed unmatched. The CDR3 is 20 residues long. Germline CDR1 and CDR2: LNHNV and YYDKDF (reference sequence).

This clonotype was observed many times. The chain uses TRBV7-6 and TRBJ2-2; TRBD1 aligns across 10 bases. J was trimmed by 4 bases and V by 5 bases; bases with no gene match: 4. This CDR3 has 15 residues. Germline V gene data show CDR1 as SGHVS and CDR2 as FNYEAQ. DNA of the CDR3: TGTGCCAGCAGCCACGGACAGGGGGTCACCGGGGAGCTGTTTTTT. Translating gives CASSHGQGVTGELFF.

This chain uses TRBV7-2 with TRBJ2-3; the D gene is possibly TRBD2 (6 bases). Trimming stripped 6 bases from V and 1 base from J, with 20 bases between. Germline CDR1 and CDR2: SGHTA and FQGNSA. The CDR3 is made up of 17 amino acids. CDR3 residues: CASRQQWGTGGTDTQYF. CDR3 nucleotides: TGTGCCAGCAGACAACAATGGGGGACGGGGGGCACAGATACGCAGTATTTT.

The genes are TRBV28 and TRBJ2-5, with 7 nucleotides matching TRBD1. There are 17 residues in the CDR3. Per the germline V gene, CDR1 is MDHEN and CDR2 is SYDVKM. V trimming: 3 bases; J trimming: 2 bases; junction bases outside the gene matches: 12. DNA of the CDR3: TGTGCCAGCAGTTTCTCGACAGGGAAGGCGGTACAAGAGACCCAGTACTTC. It translates to CASSFSTGKAVQETQYF.